This TCR beta chain was captured in a study of T cell responses to AZD1222 COVID-19 vaccine. Germline V CDR1 and CDR2: MNHEY, SMNVEV (reference sequence). The CDR3 sequence is 20 residues long. V was clipped by 6 bases and J by 0 bases; unmatched bases: 16. The method was immunoSEQ multiplex PCR; TCRdb's version includes in-frame clones alone and lacks a portion of them. The sample has about 130,000 clones, around 90% seen once. V usage is TRBV27 and J usage is TRBJ2-1; 11 bases fit TRBD1. The sequence was obtained from an adult in good health. Here the sequenced sample was peripheral blood, taken on day 0 of AZD1222 vaccination. This chain's CDR3 is CASRNSGTGGLLGSYNEQFF. CDR3 DNA: TGTGCCAGCAGGAACTCCGGGACAGGGGGATTGTTGGGCTCCTACAATGAGCAGTTCTTC.